Listed below are T cell receptor beta chains from one sample, sequenced in a study of T cell responses to AZD1222 COVID-19 vaccine. Generated by immunoSEQ multiplex PCR, the TCRdb table keeps only in-frame clones and is missing some. This sample has 99,000 or so clones, with around 89% found just once. This sample comprised peripheral blood, obtained on day 0 of AZD1222 vaccination. All receptors come from an adult in good health. The CDR3 runs from the conserved cysteine through the conserved F or W. A D gene is named only where the DNA matches it firmly. Only part of the rows carry a size: once, few, many, or a class if the clone is expanded.

CDR3nt	CDR3aa	j_gene	d_gene	v_gene	abundance
TGCGCCAGCAGCCTATCGAGGGGCAATCAGCCCCAGCATTTT	CASSLSRGNQPQHF	TRBJ1-5	.	TRBV4-3	.
TGTGCCAGCAGTGGGACCCTGGGGGAGACTGAAGCTTTCTTT	CASSGTLGETEAFF	TRBJ1-1	.	TRBV2	.
TGCGCCAGCAGCTTGGGGGGGTACGAGCAGTACTTC	CASSLGGYEQYF	TRBJ2-7	.	TRBV5-1	.
TGTGCCTGGAGTGTAGGTCGGCACGAGCAGTACTTC	CAWSVGRHEQYF	TRBJ2-7	.	TRBV30	once
TGTGCCAGCAGTTACGGACAGGGGAACTATGGCTACACCTTC	CASSYGQGNYGYTF	TRBJ1-2	TRBD1	TRBV6-5	.
TGCGCCAGCAGCTTGGCGGGTAGCGGGAGGTACGAGCAGTACTTC	CASSLAGSGRYEQYF	TRBJ2-7	TRBD2	TRBV5-1	.
TGTGCCAGCAGCAACGGACAGCCATCGTTGGGAGAGACCCAGTACTTC	CASSNGQPSLGETQYF	TRBJ2-5	.	TRBV7-3	.
TGTGCCATCCTCGACGACACCGGGGAGCTGTTTTTT	CAILDDTGELFF	TRBJ2-2	.	TRBV28	.
TGTGCCACCAGCAGAGATAGCCGCGAGACCGGGGAGCTGTTTTTT	CATSRDSRETGELFF	TRBJ2-2	.	TRBV15	.
TGTGCCAGCAGTTACCCCCGACACGGAGATGGCTACACCTTC	CASSYPRHGDGYTF	TRBJ1-2	.	TRBV6-5	.
TGTGCCAGCTCGCCGACCTCAGCCTCTGGAAACACCATATATTTT	CASSPTSASGNTIYF	TRBJ1-3	.	TRBV18	.
TGTGCCAGCAGCCCCCTTCGGGGAGGAGACATTCAGTACTTC	CASSPLRGGDIQYF	TRBJ2-4	.	TRBV5-4	.
TGTGCCAGTAGTACCCGGGACGGGCCTACGTATAGCAATCAGCCCCAGCATTTT	CASSTRDGPTYSNQPQHF	TRBJ1-5	.	TRBV19	.
TGTGCCAGTCTACCCCAGGCACTAGCGGGAACTCCCTACAATGAGCAGTTCTTC	CASLPQALAGTPYNEQFF	TRBJ2-1	TRBD2	TRBV19	.
TGTGCCATCAGTGCCGGGGACAGGATGAACACTGAAGCTTTCTTT	CAISAGDRMNTEAFF	TRBJ1-1	TRBD1	TRBV10-3	.
TGTGCCAGCAGAACCTGGGGGGGTTGGACTGAAGCTTTCTTT	CASRTWGGWTEAFF	TRBJ1-1	.	TRBV28	.
TGTGCCAGCAGCTTCCCTAGCGGGAGGGCCAATGAGCAGTTCTTC	CASSFPSGRANEQFF	TRBJ2-1	TRBD2	TRBV7-2	.
TGTGCCTGGAGTGTACGGGGGGGAGAGACCCAGTACTTC	CAWSVRGGETQYF	TRBJ2-5	TRBD2	TRBV30	.
TGTGCCAGCAGCGGGGGGGACCGGCTTAAAGGAAACACCATATATTTT	CASSGGDRLKGNTIYF	TRBJ1-3	.	TRBV7-9	.
TGTGCCTGGAGTGTGGGCAACACGAATCAGCCCCAGCATTTT	CAWSVGNTNQPQHF	TRBJ1-5	.	TRBV30	.
TGTGCCAGTAGTATCGGGACTAGCGGTACCGAAGATACGCAGTATTTT	CASSIGTSGTEDTQYF	TRBJ2-3	TRBD2	TRBV19	.
TGTGCCAGCAGCTCCTTTCAGGGCACAGGGAACACTGAAGCTTTCTTT	CASSSFQGTGNTEAFF	TRBJ1-1	.	TRBV5-5	.
TGTGCCAGCAGCGCCCCGGGACGGAGCTATGGCTACACCTTC	CASSAPGRSYGYTF	TRBJ1-2	.	TRBV5-6	.
TGCGCCAGCAGCTTGGGAGCGGGAGGATCCACAGATACGCAGTATTTT	CASSLGAGGSTDTQYF	TRBJ2-3	TRBD2	TRBV5-1	.
TGCAGCGTACCCGGGACTAGCTACAATGAGCAGTTCTTC	CSVPGTSYNEQFF	TRBJ2-1	TRBD2	TRBV29-1	.
TGTGCCAGCAGCTTAGGATTGGAGGCTACGCAGTATTTT	CASSLGLEATQYF	TRBJ2-3	.	TRBV7-3	once
TGTGCCAGCAGAAATATCGTAGAGGGGGAGCTGTTTTTT	CASRNIVEGELFF	TRBJ2-2	.	TRBV7-9	.
TGTGCCAGTAGTACCAGTACAGGGTACAATCAGCCCCAGCATTTT	CASSTSTGYNQPQHF	TRBJ1-5	.	TRBV19	once
TGTGCCAGCAGTTACTCTAGCGGGAGCTCCTACGAGCAGTACTTC	CASSYSSGSSYEQYF	TRBJ2-7	TRBD2	TRBV6-5	.
TGTGCCAGTAGTACCTTACACCGGGCCTCCTATGGCTACACCTTC	CASSTLHRASYGYTF	TRBJ1-2	.	TRBV19	.
TGTGCCAGCAGTACCCAACGGACTAGCTTGAAAGGCCAGCAGTACTTC	CASSTQRTSLKGQQYF	TRBJ2-7	TRBD2	TRBV7-2	.
TGTGCCAGCAGTTTTGCGGGGGGCGCGGAACAAGAGACCCAGTACTTC	CASSFAGGAEQETQYF	TRBJ2-5	TRBD2	TRBV28	.
TGCGCCAGCACCCCCAGGACTAGCGGGGTGTACAATGAGCAGTTCTTC	CASTPRTSGVYNEQFF	TRBJ2-1	TRBD2	TRBV5-1	.